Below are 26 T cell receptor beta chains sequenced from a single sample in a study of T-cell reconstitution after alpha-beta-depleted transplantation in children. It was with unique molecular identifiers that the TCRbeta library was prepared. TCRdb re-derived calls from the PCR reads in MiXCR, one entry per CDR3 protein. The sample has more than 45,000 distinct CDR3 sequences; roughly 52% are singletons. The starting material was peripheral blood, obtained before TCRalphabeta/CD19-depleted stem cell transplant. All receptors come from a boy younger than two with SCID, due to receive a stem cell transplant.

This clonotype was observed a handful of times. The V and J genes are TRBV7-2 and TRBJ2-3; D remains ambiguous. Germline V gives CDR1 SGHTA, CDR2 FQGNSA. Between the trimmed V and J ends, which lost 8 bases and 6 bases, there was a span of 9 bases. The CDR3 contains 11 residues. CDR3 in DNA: TGTGCCAGCCGACTCTGGGATACGCAGTATTTT. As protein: CASRLWDTQYF. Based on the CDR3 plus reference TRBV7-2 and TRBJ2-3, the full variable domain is GAGVSQSPSNKVTEKGKDVELRCDPISGHTALYWYRQSLGQGLEFLIYFQGNSAPDKSGLPSDRFSAERTGGSVSTLTIQRTQQEDSAVYLCASRLWDTQYFGPGTRLTVL.

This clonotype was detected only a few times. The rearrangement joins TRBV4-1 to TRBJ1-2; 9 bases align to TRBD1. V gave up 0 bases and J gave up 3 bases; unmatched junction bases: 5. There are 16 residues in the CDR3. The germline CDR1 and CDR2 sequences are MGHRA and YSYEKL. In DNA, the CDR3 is TGCGCCAGCAGCCAAGATGGGGACAGGGAGGACTATGGCTACACCTTC. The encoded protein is CASSQDGDREDYGYTF.

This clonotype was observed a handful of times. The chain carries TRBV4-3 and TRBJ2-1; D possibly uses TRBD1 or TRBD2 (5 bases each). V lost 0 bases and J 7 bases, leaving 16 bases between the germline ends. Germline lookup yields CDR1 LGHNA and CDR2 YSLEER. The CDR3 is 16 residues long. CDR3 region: CASSQDEGKGSNEQFF. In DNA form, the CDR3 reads TGCGCCAGCAGCCAAGATGAGGGGAAGGGCTCGAATGAGCAGTTCTTC.

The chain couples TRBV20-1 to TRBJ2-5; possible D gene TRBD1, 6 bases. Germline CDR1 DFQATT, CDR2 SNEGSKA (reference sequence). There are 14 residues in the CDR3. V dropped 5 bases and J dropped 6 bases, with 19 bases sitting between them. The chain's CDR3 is CSARTRGAEKTQYF. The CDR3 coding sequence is TGCAGTGCTCGAACCAGGGGCGCGGAAAAGACCCAGTACTTC.

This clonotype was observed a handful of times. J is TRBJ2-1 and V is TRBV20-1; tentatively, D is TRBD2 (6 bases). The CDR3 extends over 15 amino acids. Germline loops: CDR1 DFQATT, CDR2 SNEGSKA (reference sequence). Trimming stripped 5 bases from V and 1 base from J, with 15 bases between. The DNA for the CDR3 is TGCAGTGCTCTCTCTAGCGCTTTTTCCTACAATGAGCAGTTCTTC. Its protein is CSALSSAFSYNEQFF.

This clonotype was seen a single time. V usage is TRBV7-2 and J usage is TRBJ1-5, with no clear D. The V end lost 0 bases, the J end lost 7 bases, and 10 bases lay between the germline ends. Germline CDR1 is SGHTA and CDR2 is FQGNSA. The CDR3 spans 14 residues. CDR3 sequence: CASSLASGSQPQHF. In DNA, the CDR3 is TGTGCCAGCAGCTTAGCGTCCGGGAGCCAGCCCCAGCATTTT. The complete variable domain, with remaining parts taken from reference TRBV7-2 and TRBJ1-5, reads GAGVSQSPSNKVTEKGKDVELRCDPISGHTALYWYRQSLGQGLEFLIYFQGNSAPDKSGLPSDRFSAERTGGSVSTLTIQRTQQEDSAVYLCASSLASGSQPQHFGDGTRLSIL.

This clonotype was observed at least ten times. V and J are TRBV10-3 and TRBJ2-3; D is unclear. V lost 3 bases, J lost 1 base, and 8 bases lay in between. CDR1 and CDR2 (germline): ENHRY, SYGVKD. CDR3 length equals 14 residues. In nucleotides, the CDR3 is TGTGCCATCAGTGATGTGGATGGCACAGATACGCAGTATTTT. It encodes CAISDVDGTDTQYF.

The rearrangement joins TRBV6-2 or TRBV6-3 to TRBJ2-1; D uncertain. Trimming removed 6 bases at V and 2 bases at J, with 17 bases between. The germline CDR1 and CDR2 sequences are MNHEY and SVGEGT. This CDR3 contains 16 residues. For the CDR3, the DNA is TGTGCCAGCAGCTTCGCGGACGGCCTAACCTACAATGAGCAGTTCTTC. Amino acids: CASSFADGLTYNEQFF.

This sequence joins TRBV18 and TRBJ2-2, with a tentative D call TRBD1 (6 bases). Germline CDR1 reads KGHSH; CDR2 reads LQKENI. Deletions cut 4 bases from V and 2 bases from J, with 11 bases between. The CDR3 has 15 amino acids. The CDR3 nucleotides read TGTGCCAGCTCACTACGACAGGACAACACCGGGGAGCTGTTTTTT. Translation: CASSLRQDNTGELFF.

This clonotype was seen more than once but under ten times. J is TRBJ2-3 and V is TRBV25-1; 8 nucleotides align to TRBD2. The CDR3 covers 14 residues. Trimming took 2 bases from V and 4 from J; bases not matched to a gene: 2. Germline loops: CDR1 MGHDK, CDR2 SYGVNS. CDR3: CASSESGGSDTQYF. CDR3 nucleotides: TGTGCCAGCAGTGAAAGCGGGGGCTCAGATACGCAGTATTTT.

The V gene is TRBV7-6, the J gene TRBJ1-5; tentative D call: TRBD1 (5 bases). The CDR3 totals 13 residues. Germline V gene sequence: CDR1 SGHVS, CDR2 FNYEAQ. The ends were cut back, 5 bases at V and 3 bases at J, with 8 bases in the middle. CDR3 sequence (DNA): TGTGCCAGCAGCGGGGGGAACAATCAGCCCCAGCATTTT. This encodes CASSGGNNQPQHF. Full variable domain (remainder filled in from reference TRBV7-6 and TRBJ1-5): GAGVSQSPRYKVTKRGQDVALRCDPISGHVSLYWYRQALGQGPEFLTYFNYEAQQDKSGLPNDRFSAERPEGSISTLTIQRTEQRDSAMYRCASSGGNNQPQHFGDGTRLSIL.

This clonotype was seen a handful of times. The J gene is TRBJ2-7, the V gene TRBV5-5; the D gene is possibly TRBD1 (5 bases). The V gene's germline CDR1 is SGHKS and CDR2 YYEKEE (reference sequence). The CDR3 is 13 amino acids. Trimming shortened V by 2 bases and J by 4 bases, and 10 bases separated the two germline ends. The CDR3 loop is CASSFTGSYEQYF. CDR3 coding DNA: TGTGCCAGCAGCTTCACAGGATCTTACGAGCAGTACTTC.

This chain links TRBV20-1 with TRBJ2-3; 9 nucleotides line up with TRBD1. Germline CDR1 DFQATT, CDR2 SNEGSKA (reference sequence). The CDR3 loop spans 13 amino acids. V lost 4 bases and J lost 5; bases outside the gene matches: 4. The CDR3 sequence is CSAKGTGKDTQYF. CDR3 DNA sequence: TGCAGTGCTAAAGGGACAGGGAAAGATACGCAGTATTTT.

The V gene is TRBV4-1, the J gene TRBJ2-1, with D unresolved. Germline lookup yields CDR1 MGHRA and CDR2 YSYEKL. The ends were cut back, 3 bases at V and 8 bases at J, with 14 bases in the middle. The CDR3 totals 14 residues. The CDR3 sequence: CASSQDPTMDEQFF. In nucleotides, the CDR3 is TGCGCCAGCAGCCAGGACCCTACCATGGATGAGCAGTTCTTC.

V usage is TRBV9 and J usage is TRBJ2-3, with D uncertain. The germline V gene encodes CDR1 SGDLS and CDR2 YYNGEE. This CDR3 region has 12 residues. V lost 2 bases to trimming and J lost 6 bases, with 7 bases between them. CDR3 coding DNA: TGTGCCAGCAGCGTGATAGGGGATACGCAGTATTTT. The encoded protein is CASSVIGDTQYF.

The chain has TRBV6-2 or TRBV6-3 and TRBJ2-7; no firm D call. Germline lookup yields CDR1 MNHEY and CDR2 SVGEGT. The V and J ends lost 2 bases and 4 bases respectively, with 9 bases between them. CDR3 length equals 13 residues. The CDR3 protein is CASSYRSGYEQYF. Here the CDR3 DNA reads TGTGCCAGCAGTTACCGATCCGGTTACGAGCAGTACTTC.

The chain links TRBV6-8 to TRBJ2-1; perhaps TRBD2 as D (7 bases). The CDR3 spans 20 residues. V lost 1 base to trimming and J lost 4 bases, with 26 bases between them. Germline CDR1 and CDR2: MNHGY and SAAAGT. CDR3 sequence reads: CASSYFQGGWGGLRYNEQFF. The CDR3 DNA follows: TGTGCCAGCAGTTACTTCCAGGGAGGTTGGGGGGGGCTGCGATACAATGAGCAGTTCTTC.

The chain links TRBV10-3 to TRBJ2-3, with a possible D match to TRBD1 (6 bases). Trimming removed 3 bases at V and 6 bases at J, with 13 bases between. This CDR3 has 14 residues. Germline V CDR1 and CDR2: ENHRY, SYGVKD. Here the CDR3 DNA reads TGTGCCATCAGTGATGGAACAGGGAAGGATACGCAGTATTTT. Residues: CAISDGTGKDTQYF.

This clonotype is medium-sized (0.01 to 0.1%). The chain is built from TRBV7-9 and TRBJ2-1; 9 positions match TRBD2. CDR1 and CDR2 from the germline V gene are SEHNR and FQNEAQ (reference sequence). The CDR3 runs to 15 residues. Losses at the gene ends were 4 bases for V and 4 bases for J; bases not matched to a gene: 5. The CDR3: CASSSAGGPYNEQFF. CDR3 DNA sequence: TGTGCCAGCAGCTCGGCGGGGGGGCCTTACAATGAGCAGTTCTTC. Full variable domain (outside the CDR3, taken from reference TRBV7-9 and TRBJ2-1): DTGVSQNPRHKITKRGQNVTFRCDPISEHNRLYWYRQTLGQGPEFLTYFQNEAQLEKSRLLSDRFSAERPKGSFSTLEIQRTEQGDSAMYLCASSSAGGPYNEQFFGPGTRLTVL.

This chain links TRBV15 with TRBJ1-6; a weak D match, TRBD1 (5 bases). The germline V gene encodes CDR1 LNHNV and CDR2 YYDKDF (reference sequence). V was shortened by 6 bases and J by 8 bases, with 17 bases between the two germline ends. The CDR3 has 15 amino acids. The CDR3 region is CATSTDGAVHSPLHF. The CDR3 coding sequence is TGTGCCACCAGTACCGACGGGGCGGTTCATTCACCCCTCCACTTT. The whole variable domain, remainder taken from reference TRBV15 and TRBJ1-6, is DAMVIQNPRYQVTQFGKPVTLSCSQTLNHNVMYWYQQKSSQAPKLLFHYYDKDFNNEADTPDNFQSRRPNTSFCFLDIRSPGLGDTAMYLCATSTDGAVHSPLHFGNGTRLTVT.

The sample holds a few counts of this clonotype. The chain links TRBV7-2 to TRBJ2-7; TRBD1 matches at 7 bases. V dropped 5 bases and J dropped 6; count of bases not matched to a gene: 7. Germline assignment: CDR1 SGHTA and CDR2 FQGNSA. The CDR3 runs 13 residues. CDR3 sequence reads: CASSPGQVPEQYF. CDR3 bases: TGTGCCAGCAGCCCAGGACAGGTTCCCGAGCAGTACTTC.

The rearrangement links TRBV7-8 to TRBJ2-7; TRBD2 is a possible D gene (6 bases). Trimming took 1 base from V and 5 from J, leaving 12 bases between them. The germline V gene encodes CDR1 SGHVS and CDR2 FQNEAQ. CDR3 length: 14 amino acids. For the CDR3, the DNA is TGTGCCAGCAGCTTAGTTCGGGGGTTCCACGAGCAGTACTTC. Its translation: CASSLVRGFHEQYF.

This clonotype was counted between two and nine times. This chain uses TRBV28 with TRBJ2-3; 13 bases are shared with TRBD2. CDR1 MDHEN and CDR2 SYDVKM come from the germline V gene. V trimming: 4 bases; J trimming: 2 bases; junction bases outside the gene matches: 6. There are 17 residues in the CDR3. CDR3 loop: CASSSPGLAGDTDTQYF. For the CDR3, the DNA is TGTGCCAGCAGTTCCCCCGGACTAGCGGGGGACACAGATACGCAGTATTTT.

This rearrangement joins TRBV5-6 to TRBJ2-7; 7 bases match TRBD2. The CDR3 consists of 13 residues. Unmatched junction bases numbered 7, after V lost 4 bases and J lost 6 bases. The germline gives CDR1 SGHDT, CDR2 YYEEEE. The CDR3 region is CASSPGRGIEQYF. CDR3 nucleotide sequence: TGTGCCAGCAGCCCGGGGAGGGGTATCGAGCAGTACTTC.

CDR3 region: CASSLGPNTYEQYF. CDR3 nucleotides: TGTGCCAGCAGCTTAGGTCCCAACACCTACGAGCAGTACTTC. V usage is TRBV7-8 and J usage is TRBJ2-7; D remains unclear. V lost 1 base to trimming and J lost 2 bases, with 9 bases between them. The CDR3 has 14 amino acids. CDR1 is SGHVS, CDR2 FQNEAQ, per germline.

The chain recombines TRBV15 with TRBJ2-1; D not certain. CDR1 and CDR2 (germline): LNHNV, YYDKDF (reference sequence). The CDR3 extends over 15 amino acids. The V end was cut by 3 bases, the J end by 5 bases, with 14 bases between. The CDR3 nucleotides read TGTGCCACCAGCAGTGTTAGGGATTTGGACAATGAGCAGTTCTTC. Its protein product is CATSSVRDLDNEQFF.